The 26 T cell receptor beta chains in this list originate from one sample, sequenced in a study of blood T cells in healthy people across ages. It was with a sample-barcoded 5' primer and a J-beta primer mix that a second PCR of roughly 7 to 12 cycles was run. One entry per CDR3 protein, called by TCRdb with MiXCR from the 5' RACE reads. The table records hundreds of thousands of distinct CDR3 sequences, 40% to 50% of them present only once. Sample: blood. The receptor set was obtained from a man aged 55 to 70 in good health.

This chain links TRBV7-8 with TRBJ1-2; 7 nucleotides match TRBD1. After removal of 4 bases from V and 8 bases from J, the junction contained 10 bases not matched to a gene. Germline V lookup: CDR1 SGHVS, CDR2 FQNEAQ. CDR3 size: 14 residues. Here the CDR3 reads CASSSRTGIGGYTF. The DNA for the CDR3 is TGTGCCAGCAGCTCACGGACAGGAATTGGGGGCTACACCTTC.

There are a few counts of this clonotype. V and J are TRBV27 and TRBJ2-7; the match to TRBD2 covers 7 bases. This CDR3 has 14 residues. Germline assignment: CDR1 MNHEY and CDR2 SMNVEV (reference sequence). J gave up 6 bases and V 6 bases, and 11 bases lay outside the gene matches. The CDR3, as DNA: TGTGCCAGCAGACCCTTAGCGGGCTCGGGCGAGCAGTACTTC. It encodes CASRPLAGSGEQYF.

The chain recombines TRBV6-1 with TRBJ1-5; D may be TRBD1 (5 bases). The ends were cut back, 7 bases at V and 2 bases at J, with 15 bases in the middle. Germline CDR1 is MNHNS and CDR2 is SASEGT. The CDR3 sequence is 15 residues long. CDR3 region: CASTPGFFGNQPQHF. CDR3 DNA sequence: TGTGCCAGCACCCCAGGGTTTTTTGGCAATCAGCCCCAGCATTTT.

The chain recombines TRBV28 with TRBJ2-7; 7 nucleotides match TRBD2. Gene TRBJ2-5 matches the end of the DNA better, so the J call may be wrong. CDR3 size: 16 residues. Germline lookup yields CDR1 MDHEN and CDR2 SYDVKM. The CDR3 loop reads CASSTSGRDGWKTQYF. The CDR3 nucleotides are TGTGCCAGCAGTACGTCAGGGAGGGACGGATGGAAGACCCAGTACTTC.

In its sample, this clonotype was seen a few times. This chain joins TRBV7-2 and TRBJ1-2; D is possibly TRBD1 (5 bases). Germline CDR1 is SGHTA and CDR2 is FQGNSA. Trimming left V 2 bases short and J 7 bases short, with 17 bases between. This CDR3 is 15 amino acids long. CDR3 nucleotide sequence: TGTGCCAGCAGCTTATCCCGGCCCGCCGGGGCTGGCTACACCTTC. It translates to CASSLSRPAGAGYTF.

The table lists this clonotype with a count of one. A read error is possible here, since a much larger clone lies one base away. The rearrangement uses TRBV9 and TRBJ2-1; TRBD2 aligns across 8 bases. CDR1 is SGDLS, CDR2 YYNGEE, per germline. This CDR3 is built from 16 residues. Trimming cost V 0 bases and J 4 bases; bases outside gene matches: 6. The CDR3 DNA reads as TGTGCCAGCAGCGTAGGTATCGGGGGGGCATACAATGAGCAGTTCTTC. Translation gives CASSVGIGGAYNEQFF.

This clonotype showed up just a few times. In DNA, the CDR3 is TGTGCCAGCAGCTTAGACCCTCTAGCGGGGGGGCACGAGCAGTACTTC. Amino acid sequence: CASSLDPLAGGHEQYF. V and J are TRBV7-2 and TRBJ2-7; 12 bases agree with TRBD2. This CDR3 has 16 amino acids. V lost 1 base and J lost 5; bases outside the gene matches: 6. Germline V gene lookup returns CDR1 SGHTA and CDR2 FQGNSA.

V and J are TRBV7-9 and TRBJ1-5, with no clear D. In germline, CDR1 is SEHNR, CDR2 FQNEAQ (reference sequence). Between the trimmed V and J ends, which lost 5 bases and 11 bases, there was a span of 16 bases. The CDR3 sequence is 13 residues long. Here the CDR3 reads CASSLGSEGAQHF. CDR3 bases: TGTGCCAGCAGCCTAGGGTCAGAGGGAGCCCAGCATTTT.

Here the CDR3 DNA reads TGTGCCAGCAGCTTAGGGGCGAGTAGGTGCAATCAGCCCCAGCATTTT. Its translation is CASSLGASRCNQPQHF. V gene TRBV7-2 combines with J gene TRBJ1-5; D is unresolved. CDR3 length: 16 residues. The germline V gene has CDR1 SGHTA and CDR2 FQGNSA. The germline V and J ends were trimmed by 1 base and 2 bases, with 12 bases remaining between them.

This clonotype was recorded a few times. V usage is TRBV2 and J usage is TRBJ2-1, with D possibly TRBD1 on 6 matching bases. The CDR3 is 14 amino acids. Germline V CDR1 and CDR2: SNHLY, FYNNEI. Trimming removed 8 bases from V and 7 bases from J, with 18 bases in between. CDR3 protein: CASSRQVSKNEQFF. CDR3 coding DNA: TGTGCCAGCTCGAGACAGGTGTCCAAAAATGAGCAGTTCTTC.

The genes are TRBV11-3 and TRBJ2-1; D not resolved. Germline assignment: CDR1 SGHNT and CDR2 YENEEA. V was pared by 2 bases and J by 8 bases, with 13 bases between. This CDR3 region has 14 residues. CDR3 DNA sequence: TGTGCCAGCAGCTTAAGCCCTAACCCCCATGAGCAGTTCTTC. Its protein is CASSLSPNPHEQFF.

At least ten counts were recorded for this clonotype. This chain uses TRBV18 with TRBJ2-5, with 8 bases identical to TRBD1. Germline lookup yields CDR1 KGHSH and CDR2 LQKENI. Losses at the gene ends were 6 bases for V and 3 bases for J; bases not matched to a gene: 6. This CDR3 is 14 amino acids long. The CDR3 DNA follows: TGTGCCAGCTCCCCCGGGACAGGCAAAGAGACCCAGTACTTC. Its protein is CASSPGTGKETQYF.

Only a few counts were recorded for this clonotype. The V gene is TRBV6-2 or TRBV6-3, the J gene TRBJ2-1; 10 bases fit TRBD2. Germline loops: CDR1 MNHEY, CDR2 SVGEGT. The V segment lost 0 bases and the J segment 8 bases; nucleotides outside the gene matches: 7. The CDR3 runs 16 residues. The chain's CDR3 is CASSYSISGGAYEQFF. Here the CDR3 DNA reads TGTGCCAGCAGTTACTCGATAAGCGGGGGGGCCTATGAGCAGTTCTTC.

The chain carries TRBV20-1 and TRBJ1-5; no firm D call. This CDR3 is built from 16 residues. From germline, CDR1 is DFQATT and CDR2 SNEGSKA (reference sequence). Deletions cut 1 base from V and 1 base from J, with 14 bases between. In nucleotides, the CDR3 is TGCAGTGCTAGAGGGGGTCGGGCACAAAGCAATCAGCCCCAGCATTTT. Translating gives CSARGGRAQSNQPQHF.

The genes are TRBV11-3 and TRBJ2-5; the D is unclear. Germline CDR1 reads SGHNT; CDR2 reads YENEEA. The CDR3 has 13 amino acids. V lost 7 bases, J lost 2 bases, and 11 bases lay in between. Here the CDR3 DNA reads TGTGCCAGCACCCTTCAGGCTCAAGAGACCCAGTACTTC. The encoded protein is CASTLQAQETQYF.

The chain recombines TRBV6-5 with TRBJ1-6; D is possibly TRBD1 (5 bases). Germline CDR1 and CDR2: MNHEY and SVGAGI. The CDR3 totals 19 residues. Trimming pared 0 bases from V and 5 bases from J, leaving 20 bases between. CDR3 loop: CASSYSGTRGAGNNSPLHF. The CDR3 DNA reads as TGTGCCAGCAGTTACTCGGGGACCCGGGGCGCGGGTAATAATTCACCCCTCCACTTT.

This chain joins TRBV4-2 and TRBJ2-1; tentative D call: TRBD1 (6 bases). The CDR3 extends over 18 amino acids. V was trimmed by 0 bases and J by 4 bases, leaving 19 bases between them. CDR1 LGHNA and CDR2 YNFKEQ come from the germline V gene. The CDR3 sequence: CASSQDGQGPPPYNEQFF. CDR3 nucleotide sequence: TGTGCCAGCAGCCAAGATGGGCAGGGGCCGCCCCCGTACAATGAGCAGTTCTTC.

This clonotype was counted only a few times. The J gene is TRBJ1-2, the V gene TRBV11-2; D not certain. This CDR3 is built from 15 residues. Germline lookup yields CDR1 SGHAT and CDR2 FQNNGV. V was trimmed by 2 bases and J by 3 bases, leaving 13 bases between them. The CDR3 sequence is CASSLWSGEDYGYTF. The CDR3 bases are TGTGCCAGCAGCTTATGGTCTGGGGAAGACTATGGCTACACCTTC. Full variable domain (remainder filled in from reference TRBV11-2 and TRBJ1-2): EAGVAQSPRYKIIEKRQSVAFWCNPISGHATLYWYQQILGQGPKLLIQFQNNGVVDDSQLPKDRFSAERLKGVDSTLKIQPAKLEDSAVYLCASSLWSGEDYGYTFGSGTRLTVV.

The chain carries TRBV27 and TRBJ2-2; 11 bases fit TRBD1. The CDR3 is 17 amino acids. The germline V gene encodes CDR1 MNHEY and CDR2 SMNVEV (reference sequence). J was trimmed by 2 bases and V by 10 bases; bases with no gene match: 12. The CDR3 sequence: CATSDRGRRRNTGELFF. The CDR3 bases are TGTGCCACATCGGACAGGGGGCGCCGCCGTAACACCGGGGAGCTGTTTTTT.

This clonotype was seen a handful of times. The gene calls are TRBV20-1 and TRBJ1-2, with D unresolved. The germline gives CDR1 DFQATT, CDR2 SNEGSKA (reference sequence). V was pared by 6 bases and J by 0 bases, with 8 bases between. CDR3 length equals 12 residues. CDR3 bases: TGCAGTGCCCAAGTGGCTAACTATGGCTACACCTTC. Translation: CSAQVANYGYTF.

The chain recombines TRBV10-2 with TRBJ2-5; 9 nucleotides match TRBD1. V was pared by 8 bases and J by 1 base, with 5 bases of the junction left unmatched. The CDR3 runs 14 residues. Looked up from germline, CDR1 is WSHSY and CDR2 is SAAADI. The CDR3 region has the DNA TGCGCCAGCGGGGGACAGGGCACCCAAGAGACCCAGTACTTC. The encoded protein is CASGGQGTQETQYF.

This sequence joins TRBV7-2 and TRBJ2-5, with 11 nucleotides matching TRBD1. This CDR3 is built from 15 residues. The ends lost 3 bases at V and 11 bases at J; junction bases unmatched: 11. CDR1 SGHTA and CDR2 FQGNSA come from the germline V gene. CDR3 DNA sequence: TGTGCCAGCAGCTTCCGGACAGGGGGCTACAATGAGCAGTACTTC. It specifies CASSFRTGGYNEQYF. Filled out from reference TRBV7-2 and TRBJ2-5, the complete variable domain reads GAGVSQSPSNKVTEKGKDVELRCDPISGHTALYWYRQSLGQGLEFLIYFQGNSAPDKSGLPSDRFSAERTGGSVSTLTIQRTQQEDSAVYLCASSFRTGGYNEQYFGPGTRLLVL.

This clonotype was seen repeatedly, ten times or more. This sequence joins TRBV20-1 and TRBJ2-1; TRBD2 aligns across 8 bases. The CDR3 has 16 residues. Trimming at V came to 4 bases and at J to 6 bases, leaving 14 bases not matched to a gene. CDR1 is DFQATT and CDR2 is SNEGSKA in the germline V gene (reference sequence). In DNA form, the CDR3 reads TGCAGTGCTACCCCCTCTAGCGGGTCAGGGGCCAATGAGCAGTTCTTC. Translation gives CSATPSSGSGANEQFF.

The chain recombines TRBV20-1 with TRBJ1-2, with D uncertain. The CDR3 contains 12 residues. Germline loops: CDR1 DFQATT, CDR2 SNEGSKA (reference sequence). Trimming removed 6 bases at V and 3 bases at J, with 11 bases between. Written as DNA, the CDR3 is TGCAGTGCACAGTCAAAGGACTATGGCTACACCTTC. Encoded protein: CSAQSKDYGYTF.

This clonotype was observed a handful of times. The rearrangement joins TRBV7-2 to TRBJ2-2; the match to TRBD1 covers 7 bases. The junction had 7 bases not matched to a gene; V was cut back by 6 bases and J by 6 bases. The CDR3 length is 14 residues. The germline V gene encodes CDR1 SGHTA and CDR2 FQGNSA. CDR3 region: CASSPQGKAGELFF. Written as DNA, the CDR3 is TGTGCCAGCAGTCCACAGGGGAAGGCCGGGGAGCTGTTTTTT.

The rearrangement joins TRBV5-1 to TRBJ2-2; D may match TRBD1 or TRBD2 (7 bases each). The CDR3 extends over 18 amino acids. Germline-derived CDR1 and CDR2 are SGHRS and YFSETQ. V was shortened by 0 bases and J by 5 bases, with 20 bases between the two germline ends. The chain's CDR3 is CASSLAPGGGIRTGELFF. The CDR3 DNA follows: TGCGCCAGCAGCTTGGCCCCAGGGGGGGGCATAAGGACCGGGGAGCTGTTTTTT.